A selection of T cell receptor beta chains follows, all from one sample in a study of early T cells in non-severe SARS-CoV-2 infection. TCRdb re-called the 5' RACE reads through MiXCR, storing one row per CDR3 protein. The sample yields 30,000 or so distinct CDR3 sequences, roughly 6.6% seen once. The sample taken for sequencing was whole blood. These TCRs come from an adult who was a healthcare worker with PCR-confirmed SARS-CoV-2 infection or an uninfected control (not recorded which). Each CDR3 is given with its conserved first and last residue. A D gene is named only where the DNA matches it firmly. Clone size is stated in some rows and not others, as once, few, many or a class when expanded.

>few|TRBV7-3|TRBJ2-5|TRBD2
TGTGCCAGCAGCCCGCGTCCTGCGGGGGGTATAGAGACCCAGTACTTC
CASSPRPAGGIETQYF
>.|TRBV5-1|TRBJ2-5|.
TGCGCCAGCAGCCAGCAAGAGACCCAGTACTTC
CASSQQETQYF
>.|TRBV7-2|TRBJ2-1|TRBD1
TGTGCCAGCAGCTTATCAGGGGGCGCACACAATGAGCAGTTCTTC
CASSLSGGAHNEQFF
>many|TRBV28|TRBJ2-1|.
TGTGCCAGCAGTGCCAGGGGTTACAATGAGCAGTTCTTC
CASSARGYNEQFF
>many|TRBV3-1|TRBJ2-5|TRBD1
TGTGCCAGCAGCCAGACGCCGGGACAGCGTAACCAAGAGACCCAGTACTTC
CASSQTPGQRNQETQYF
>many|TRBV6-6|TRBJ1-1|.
TGTGCCAGCAGTTACGCGGGGGCAGTGAACACTGAAGCTTTCTTT
CASSYAGAVNTEAFF
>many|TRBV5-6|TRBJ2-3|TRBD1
TGTGCCAGCAGCAGAGACAGGGGCACCACAGATACGCAGTATTTT
CASSRDRGTTDTQYF
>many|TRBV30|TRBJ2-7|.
TGTGCCTGGAGTGGGCAGGGGACCTACGAGCAGTACTTC
CAWSGQGTYEQYF
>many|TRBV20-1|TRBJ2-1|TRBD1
TGCAGTGCTAGAGACGGGACAGGGGGTATAGATGAGCAGTTCTTC
CSARDGTGGIDEQFF
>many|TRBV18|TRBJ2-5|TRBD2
TGTGCCAGCTCACCACCAGCGGGGGGCCAAGAGACCCAGTACTTC
CASSPPAGGQETQYF
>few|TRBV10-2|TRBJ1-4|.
TGCGCCAGCAGTGAGTCGCGGCAGGCTTCACGGGTTGAAAAACTGTTTTTT
CASSESRQASRVEKLFF
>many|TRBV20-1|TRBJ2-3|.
TGCAGTGCTAGCGGCCTCACAGATACGCAGTATTTT
CSASGLTDTQYF
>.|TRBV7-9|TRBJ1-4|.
TGTGCCAGCAGCTTGCCCGAGCTCCTTTCAACTAATGAAAAACTGTTTTTT
CASSLPELLSTNEKLFF
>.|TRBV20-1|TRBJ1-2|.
TGCAGTGCCCATGCCTTACAGGGCGGGGGTAACTATGGCTACACCTTC
CSAHALQGGGNYGYTF
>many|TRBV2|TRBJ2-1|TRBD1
TGTGCCAGCCGACAGGGGGTAAGCAATGAGCAGTTCTTC
CASRQGVSNEQFF
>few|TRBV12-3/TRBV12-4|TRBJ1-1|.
TGTGCCAGCAGTTTCGGCGGGCGGAACACTGAAGCTTTCTTT
CASSFGGRNTEAFF
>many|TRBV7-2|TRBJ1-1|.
TGTGCCAGCAGCTTAGCGGGGGCGCGCTTGAACACTGAAGCTTTCTTT
CASSLAGARLNTEAFF
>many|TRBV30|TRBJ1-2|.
TGTGCCCTGGGGCAGGGAAACTATGGCTACACCTTC
CALGQGNYGYTF
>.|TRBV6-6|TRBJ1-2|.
TGTGCCAGCAGTTACGAGGGGATAGGCGGCTACACCTTC
CASSYEGIGGYTF
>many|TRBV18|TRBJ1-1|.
TGTGCCAGCTCACCACCCCGGGCAGAGGGGGCTGAAGCTTTCTTT
CASSPPRAEGAEAFF
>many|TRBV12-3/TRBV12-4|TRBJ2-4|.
TGTGCCAGCAGTTCAGGGGTAGGGAACATTCAGTACTTC
CASSSGVGNIQYF
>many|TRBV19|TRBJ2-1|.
TGTGCCAGTAGTATGGGGCCTCCGGGACTCCAGGGGAACAATGAGCAGTTCTTC
CASSMGPPGLQGNNEQFF
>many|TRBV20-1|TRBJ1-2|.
TGCAGTGCTAGAGGGGGTCTCGCAGCGTATGGCTACACCTTC
CSARGGLAAYGYTF
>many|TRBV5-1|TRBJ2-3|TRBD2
TGCGCCAGCAGCTTGGTGGTTAGCGGGCTAAGCACAGATACGCAGTATTTT
CASSLVVSGLSTDTQYF